The present T cell receptor (beta chain) was sequenced within a study of PD-1 blockade in classical Hodgkin lymphoma (dated by TCRdb to about 2020). In terms of the full investigation: Nivolumab dosing was 3 mg/kg intravenously every 2 weeks, continuing until either disease progression or unacceptable toxicity. The study used CyTOF and TCR beta sequencing to define a peripheral blood immune signature of response to PD-1 blockade in classical Hodgkin lymphoma.

In the paper's terms, the time point label means: cycle 4 day 1 (C4D1), after six to seven weeks of nivolumab. All trial patients had relapsed after autologous stem cell transplantation, with cohorts A, B and C differing in prior brentuximab vedotin exposure. A total of over 55 patients with relapsed/refractory classical Hodgkin lymphoma made up the trial cohort, and each patient's best overall response was complete response, partial response or progressive disease. Single-agent nivolumab was administered to trial patients in the multi-cohort phase II CheckMate 205 trial. An independent review committee assessed best overall response by applying the 2007 International Working Group response criteria. Trial PBMCs were collected just before the start of nivolumab (C1D1) and during therapy at cycle 2 day 1 and cycle 4 day 1. Peripheral blood was collected in 8 mL Vacutainer Cell Preparation Tubes, from which PBMCs were isolated by centrifugation and then cryopreserved.

For this clone: Its cognate antigen has yet to be identified. No base-level quality is on record; no much larger clone is a single base apart.

The Qiagen DNeasy kit was used to extract genomic DNA both from unsorted PBMCs and from the negatively selected CD4+ and CD8+ fractions. TCR beta CDR3 regions were amplified by immunoSEQ multiplex PCR using primers annealing to V and J segments. A synthetic immune receptor repertoire was used to minimize amplification bias, and remaining bias was computationally removed after sequencing. The paper's processing steps were these. Repertoire diversity was quantified as the Shannon entropy index using custom Python scripts. Unsorted, CD4+ and CD8+ repertoires were examined separately, except in combined analyses, for which CD4+ and CD8+ sequences were merged in silico. Clonal expansion was defined as a frequency increase of at least 2-fold after treatment compared with C1D1, and clones undetected at baseline were assigned a pseudocount of 0.5. Singleton clones were defined as clones with 0 or 1 copy at C1D1, and non-singleton clones were defined as clones with 2 or more copies. Clones expanded in unsorted samples were annotated as CD4+, CD8+ or unknown by matching protein sequences in sorted samples from the same patient. Wilcoxon tests on paired samples were used to test changes in diversity from C1D1 to C4D1. Entries here come from immuneACCESS through TCRdb and include only in-frame sequences with V and J called. Some clones fail to appear in such tables; in the studies checked, an unresolved V gene covers under half of the shortfall, and the cause of the remainder is unknown. Clone size and the V and J calls come from that table; the DNA yielded D and trimming. The sample records tens of thousands of clones, around 79% of which are singletons. The top ten clonotypes cover around 18% of the sample.

The CDR3 runs 15 residues from the cysteine to the phenylalanine. Just the 45-base CDR3 DNA is kept, in frame starting at base 1. Trimming takes 2 bases off V and 7 bases off J; junction bases not matched to a gene: 9. The germline V gene (reference sequence) yields SEHNR for CDR1 and FQNEAQ for CDR2. The full study reports these points: Newly diagnosed patients were reported to have lower baseline TCR diversity than healthy donors, and relapsed/refractory patients were reported to have lower baseline TCR diversity still. Among trial patients, those achieving complete response had baseline diversity similar to that of newly diagnosed patients, while diversity was significantly lower in partial responders and progressors. By C4D1, a significant rise was seen in CD4+ TCR diversity but not in CD8+ TCR diversity (p=0.0027 vs p=0.16), and the rise was most apparent among complete responders (p=0.02). The study covered only a single clinical trial cohort, and the causes of the repertoire differences, possibly disease activity or prior therapy, were still not defined. Lower diversity was seen in patients whose nivolumab began less than 1 year after ASCT, and these patients were left out of later analyses so that immune reconstitution would not confound the results.

This sequence originates from a human donor with classical Hodgkin lymphoma. This chain is built from TRBV7-9 and TRBJ1-2; 8 bases in the middle match TRBD1. Sample: peripheral blood mononuclear cells (PBMCs), taken before the fourth cycle of nivolumab. The CDR3 protein sequence reads: CASSLRQGAGAGYTF. Here is the DNA: TGTGCCAGCAGCTTAAGGCAGGGGGCAGGAGCTGGCTACACCTTC.